These 20 T cell receptor beta chains came from one sample sequenced in a study of blood T cell repertoires in COVID-19. The table came from immunoSEQ multiplex PCR; TCRdb's copy has only in-frame clones and leaves some out. Of over 100,000 clones listed, roughly four fifths are singletons. Sequencing was done on a sample of peripheral blood. These receptors were taken from a man in his sixties or seventies with acute or convalescent COVID-19.

This chain links TRBV6-5 with TRBJ2-2; D is perhaps TRBD1 (6 bases). V was pared by 6 bases and J by 1 base, with 9 bases between. In germline, CDR1 is MNHEY, CDR2 SVGAGI. The CDR3 totals 14 residues. CDR3 nucleotide sequence: TGTGCCAGCAGCCTGGGACAGAACACCGGGGAGCTGTTTTTT. Translating gives CASSLGQNTGELFF.

This clone was observed a few times. The chain couples TRBV5-4 to TRBJ2-7, with D unresolved. Germline CDR1 reads SGHNT; CDR2 reads YYREEE (reference sequence). The V and J ends lost 4 bases and 6 bases respectively, with 17 bases between them. The CDR3 has 14 residues. The DNA of the CDR3 is TGTGCCAGCAGCATCGGTTCCTCCTATTCCGAGCAGTACTTC. Protein: CASSIGSSYSEQYF.

This rearrangement joins TRBV28 to TRBJ2-7, with D tentatively TRBD1 (5 bases). V was cut by 6 bases and J by 4 bases, with 10 bases left in between. Germline assignment: CDR1 MDHEN and CDR2 SYDVKM. This CDR3 region has 12 residues. The CDR3 DNA follows: TGTGCCAGCAGCGACAGCCAGTACGAGCAGTACTTC. It encodes CASSDSQYEQYF.

This clone was counted only a few times. V and J are TRBV15 and TRBJ2-6, with D possibly matching TRBD2 (5 bases). CDR3 length equals 16 residues. Germline V gene sequence: CDR1 LNHNV, CDR2 YYDKDF (reference sequence). The ends were cut back, 8 bases at V and 4 bases at J, with 18 bases in the middle. The CDR3 sequence: CATLRGNAGGANVLTF. CDR3 DNA sequence: TGTGCCACCCTCCGGGGAAACGCTGGCGGGGCCAACGTCCTGACTTTC.

V gene TRBV2 combines with J gene TRBJ2-3; 7 positions agree with TRBD1. The germline gives CDR1 SNHLY, CDR2 FYNNEI. The CDR3 covers 15 residues. V shed 9 bases and J 5 bases; nucleotides not matched to a gene: 14. CDR3 DNA sequence: TGTGCCAGTGACGGCCGCGACAGGGTAGGAGATACGCAGTATTTT. It yields the protein CASDGRDRVGDTQYF.

The chain uses TRBV29-1 and TRBJ1-2, with D possibly being TRBD1 (5 bases). This CDR3 region has 12 residues. Germline assignment: CDR1 SQVTM and CDR2 ANQGSEA. The V end was cut by 3 bases, the J end by 8 bases, with 13 bases between. Written as DNA, the CDR3 is TGCAGCGTTGACGCAGGGCTTGTAGGCTACACCTTC. Translation gives CSVDAGLVGYTF.

V usage is TRBV28 and J usage is TRBJ2-1; 11 nucleotides line up with TRBD1. The CDR3 runs 13 residues. V dropped 6 bases and J dropped 9; count of bases not matched to a gene: 4. Germline-derived CDR1 and CDR2 are MDHEN and SYDVKM. In DNA form, the CDR3 reads TGTGCCAGCAGGCCGGGACAGGGGGGTGAGCAGTTCTTC. The encoded protein is CASRPGQGGEQFF.

The table lists this clone with a few counts. The chain uses TRBV4-2 and TRBJ2-1; D possibly corresponds to TRBD2 (6 bases). Germline CDR1 is LGHNA and CDR2 is YNFKEQ. Trimming cost V 1 base and J 2 bases, with 6 bases left between them. The CDR3 is 14 residues long. The CDR3 region has the DNA TGTGCCAGCAGCCAAGGACTAGCCTACAATGAGCAGTTCTTC. Translated: CASSQGLAYNEQFF.

The chain joins TRBV9 to TRBJ1-2, with D unclear. CDR3 length: 13 residues. Trimming took 0 bases from V and 2 from J, leaving 5 bases between them. Germline V gene data show CDR1 as SGDLS and CDR2 as YYNGEE. The CDR3 protein is CASSVESNYGYTF. CDR3 nucleotides: TGTGCCAGCAGCGTAGAATCGAACTATGGCTACACCTTC.

This clone was seen more than once but under ten times. The rearrangement links TRBV19 to TRBJ1-2, with TRBD1 as a possible D gene (5 bases). This CDR3 has 13 amino acids. Trimming stripped 7 bases from V and 4 bases from J, with 13 bases between. The germline V gene has CDR1 LNHDA and CDR2 SQIVND (reference sequence). CDR3 coding DNA: TGTGCCAGTACCCAGGGCCGAGTCTATGGCTACACCTTC. Its translation is CASTQGRVYGYTF.

The rearrangement links TRBV13 to TRBJ2-5; D is undetermined. CDR1 and CDR2 (germline): PRHDT, FYEKMQ (reference sequence). V gave up 2 bases and J gave up 5 bases, with 9 bases separating them. CDR3 length equals 13 residues. The CDR3 DNA follows: TGTGCCAGCAGCTTATCTTTTTTGGAGACCCAGTACTTC. This encodes CASSLSFLETQYF. The whole variable domain, remainder taken from reference TRBV13 and TRBJ2-5, is AAGVIQSPRHLIKEKRETATLKCYPIPRHDTVYWYQQGPGQDPQFLISFYEKMQSDKGSIPDRFSAQQFSDYHSELNMSSLELGDSALYFCASSLSFLETQYFGPGTRLLVL.

As to this clone: Within the sample, other DNA sequences also encode this same CDR3. This chain connects TRBV3-1 (or the pseudogene TRBV3-2) to TRBJ2-1; the match to TRBD2 covers 14 bases. Germline trimming cut 4 bases from V and 8 bases from J; bases unmatched to any gene: 10. Germline CDR1 reads LGHDT; CDR2 reads YNNKEL (reference sequence). The CDR3 has 17 amino acids. CDR3 sequence: CASSRRLAGGPKDEQFF. The CDR3, as DNA: TGTGCCAGCAGCCGCCGACTAGCGGGAGGGCCAAAGGATGAGCAGTTCTTC.

This chain links TRBV9 with TRBJ2-2, with 9 bases matching TRBD2. V gave up 3 bases and J gave up 4 bases; unmatched junction bases: 1. The CDR3 sequence is 14 residues long. Germline values: CDR1 SGDLS, CDR2 YYNGEE. The CDR3 region is CASSAREGTGELFF. The CDR3 nucleotides read TGTGCCAGCAGCGCGCGGGAGGGCACCGGGGAGCTGTTTTTT.

DNA of the CDR3: TGTGCCAGCAGCCTCTCAAAAGGGGAGGGAGCTTTCTTT. Translating it yields CASSLSKGEGAFF. This sequence joins TRBV12-3 or TRBV12-4 and TRBJ1-1; possibly TRBD1 for D (5 bases). CDR3 length equals 13 residues. V was clipped by 6 bases and J by 10 bases, with 18 bases between them.

The chain couples TRBV6-1 to TRBJ1-2, with no clear D. This CDR3 has 15 amino acids. The germline V gene has CDR1 MNHNS and CDR2 SASEGT. Trimming took off 0 bases at V and 3 bases at J, with 11 bases between the two ends. The DNA of the CDR3 is TGTGCCAGCAGTGAAGCGAGGACGGAGGACTATGGCTACACCTTC. It encodes CASSEARTEDYGYTF.

This CDR3 is CASRTFGEVYEQYF. CDR3 in DNA: TGTGCCAGCAGGACCTTCGGGGAGGTCTACGAGCAGTACTTC. V gene TRBV6-5 combines with J gene TRBJ2-7, with a possible D match to TRBD2 (6 bases). The CDR3 has 14 amino acids. Trimming left V 6 bases short and J 3 bases short, with 15 bases between. The germline V gene encodes CDR1 MNHEY and CDR2 SVGAGI.

CDR3 sequence (DNA): TGCGCCAGCACGGGGGGCGAAGCAGATACGCAGTATTTT. This codes for CASTGGEADTQYF. The chain uses TRBV5-1 and TRBJ2-3; possibly TRBD2 for D (7 bases). Germline V CDR1 and CDR2: SGHRS, YFSETQ. Trimming cost V 6 bases and J 4 bases, with 12 bases left between them. The CDR3 has 13 residues.

In its sample, this clone was seen once. The chain links TRBV2 to TRBJ1-5; D may be TRBD1 (6 bases). Germline CDR1 reads SNHLY; CDR2 reads FYNNEI. CDR3 length equals 13 residues. The V end lost 7 bases, the J end lost 4 bases, and 11 bases lay between the germline ends. CDR3 nucleotides: TGTGCCAGCACCCCAGACAGGAATCAGCCCCAGCATTTT. Translating gives CASTPDRNQPQHF.

The J gene is TRBJ1-3, the V gene TRBV19, with TRBD1 as a possible D gene (5 bases). CDR1 is LNHDA and CDR2 is SQIVND in the germline V gene (reference sequence). The CDR3 length is 14 residues. The ends were cut back, 7 bases at V and 3 bases at J, with 13 bases in the middle. DNA of the CDR3: TGTGCCAGTACCGTGGGGGGATTTGGAAACACCATATATTTT. Its translation: CASTVGGFGNTIYF.

This clone occurred once. The chain is built from TRBV10-3 and TRBJ2-1, with D possibly matching TRBD2 (5 bases). The CDR3 spans 16 residues. Germline-derived CDR1 and CDR2 are ENHRY and SYGVKD. Trimming removed 3 bases at V and 1 base at J, with 13 bases between. CDR3 sequence reads: CAISEIPSGSYNEQFF. The CDR3 region has the DNA TGTGCCATCAGTGAAATCCCCAGCGGTTCCTACAATGAGCAGTTCTTC.